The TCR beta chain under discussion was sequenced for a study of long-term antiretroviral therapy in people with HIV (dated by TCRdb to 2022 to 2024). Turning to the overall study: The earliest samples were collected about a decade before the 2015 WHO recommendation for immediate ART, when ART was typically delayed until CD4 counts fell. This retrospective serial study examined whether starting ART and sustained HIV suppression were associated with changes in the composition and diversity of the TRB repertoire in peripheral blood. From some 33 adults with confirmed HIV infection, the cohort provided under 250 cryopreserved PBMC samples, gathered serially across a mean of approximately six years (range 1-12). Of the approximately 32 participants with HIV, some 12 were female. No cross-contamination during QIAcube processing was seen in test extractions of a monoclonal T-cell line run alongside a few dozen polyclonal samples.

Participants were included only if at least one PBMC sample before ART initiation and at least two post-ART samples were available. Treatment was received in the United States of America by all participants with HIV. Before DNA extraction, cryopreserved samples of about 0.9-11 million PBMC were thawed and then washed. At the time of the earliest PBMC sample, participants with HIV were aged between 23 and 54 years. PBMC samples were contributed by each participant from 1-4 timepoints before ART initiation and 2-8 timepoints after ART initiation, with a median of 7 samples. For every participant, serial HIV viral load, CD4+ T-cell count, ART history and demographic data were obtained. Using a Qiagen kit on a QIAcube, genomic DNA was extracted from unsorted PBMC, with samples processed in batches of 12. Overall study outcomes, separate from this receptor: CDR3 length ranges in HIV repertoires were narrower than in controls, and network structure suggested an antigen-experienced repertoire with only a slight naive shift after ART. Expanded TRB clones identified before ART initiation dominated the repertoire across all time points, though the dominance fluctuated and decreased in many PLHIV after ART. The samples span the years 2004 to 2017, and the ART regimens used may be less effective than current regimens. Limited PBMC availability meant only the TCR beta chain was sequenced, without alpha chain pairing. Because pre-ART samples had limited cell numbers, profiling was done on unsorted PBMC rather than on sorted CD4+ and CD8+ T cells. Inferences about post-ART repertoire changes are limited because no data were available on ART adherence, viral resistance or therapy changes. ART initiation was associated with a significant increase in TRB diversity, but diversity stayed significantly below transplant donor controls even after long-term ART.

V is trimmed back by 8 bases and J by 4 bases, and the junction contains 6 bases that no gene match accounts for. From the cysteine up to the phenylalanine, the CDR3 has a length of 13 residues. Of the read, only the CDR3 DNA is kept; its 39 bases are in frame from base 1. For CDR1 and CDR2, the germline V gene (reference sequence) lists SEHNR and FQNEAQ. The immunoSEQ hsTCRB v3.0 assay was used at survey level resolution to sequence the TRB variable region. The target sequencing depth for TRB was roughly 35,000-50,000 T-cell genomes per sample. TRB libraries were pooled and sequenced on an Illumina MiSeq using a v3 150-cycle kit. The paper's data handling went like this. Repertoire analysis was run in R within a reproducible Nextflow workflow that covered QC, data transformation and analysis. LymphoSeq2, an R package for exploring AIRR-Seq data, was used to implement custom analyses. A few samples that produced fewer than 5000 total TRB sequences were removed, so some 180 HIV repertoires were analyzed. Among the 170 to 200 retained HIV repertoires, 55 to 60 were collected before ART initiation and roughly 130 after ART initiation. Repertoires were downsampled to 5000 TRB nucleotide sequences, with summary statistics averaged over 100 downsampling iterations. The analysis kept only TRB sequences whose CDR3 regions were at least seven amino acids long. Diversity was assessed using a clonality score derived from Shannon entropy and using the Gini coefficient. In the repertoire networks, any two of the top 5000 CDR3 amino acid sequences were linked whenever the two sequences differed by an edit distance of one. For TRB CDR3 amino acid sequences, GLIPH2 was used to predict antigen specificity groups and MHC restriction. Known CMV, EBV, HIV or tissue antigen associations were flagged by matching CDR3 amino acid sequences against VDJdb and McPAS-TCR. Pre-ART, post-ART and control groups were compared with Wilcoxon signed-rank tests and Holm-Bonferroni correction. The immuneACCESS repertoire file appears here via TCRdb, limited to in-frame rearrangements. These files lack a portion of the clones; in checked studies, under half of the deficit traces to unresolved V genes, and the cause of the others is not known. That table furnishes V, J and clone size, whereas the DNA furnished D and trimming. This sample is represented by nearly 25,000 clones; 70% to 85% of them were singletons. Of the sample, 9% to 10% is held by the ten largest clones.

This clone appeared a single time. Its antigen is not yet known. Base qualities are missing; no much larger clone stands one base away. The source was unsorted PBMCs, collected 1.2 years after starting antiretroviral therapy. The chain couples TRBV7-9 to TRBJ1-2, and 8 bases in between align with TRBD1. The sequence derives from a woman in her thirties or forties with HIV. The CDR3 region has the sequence CASSGGTAYGYTF. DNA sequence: TGTGCCAGCTCAGGGGGCACGGCCTATGGCTACACCTTC.